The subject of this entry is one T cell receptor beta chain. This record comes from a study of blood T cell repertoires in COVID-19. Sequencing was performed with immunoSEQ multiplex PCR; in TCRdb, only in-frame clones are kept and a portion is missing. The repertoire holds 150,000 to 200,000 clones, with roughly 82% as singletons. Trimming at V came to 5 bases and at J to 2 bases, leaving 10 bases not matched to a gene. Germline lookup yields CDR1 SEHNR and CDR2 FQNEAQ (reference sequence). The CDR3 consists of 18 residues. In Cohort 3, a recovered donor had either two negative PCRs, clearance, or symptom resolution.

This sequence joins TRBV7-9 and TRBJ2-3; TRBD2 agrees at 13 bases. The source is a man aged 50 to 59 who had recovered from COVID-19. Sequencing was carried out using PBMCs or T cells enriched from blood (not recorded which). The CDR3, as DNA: TGTGCCAGCAGCCCCGGACTAGCGGGGGTGCTTTACACAGATACGCAGTATTTT. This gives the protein CASSPGLAGVLYTDTQYF.